What follows are 9 T cell receptor beta chains derived from one specimen sequenced in a study of blood T cells in healthy people across ages. Then a second PCR, running about 7 to 11 cycles, was carried out with a sample-barcoded 5' primer and a J-beta primer mix. TCRdb itself ran the 5' RACE reads through MiXCR, one entry per CDR3 protein. The top ten clones hold under 4.5% of a sample with 750,000 to 850,000 distinct CDR3 sequences, 25% of them seen once. This same sample was also part of a study on T cells of mothers and their children.

The sample was blood. The receptors originated from a boy aged 10-17 years in good health.

This chain connects TRBV10-3 to TRBJ2-7, with TRBD1 matching over 9 bases. Germline CDR1 is ENHRY and CDR2 is SYGVKD. This CDR3 is built from 15 residues. With 9 bases clipped from V and 3 bases from J, the junction kept 12 bases outside the gene matches. CDR3 nucleotide sequence: TGTGCCATAGGGAACACTGAGGACAGGGGCTACGAGCAGTACTTC. This codes for CAIGNTEDRGYEQYF.

The table lists this clonotype with a few counts. V usage is TRBV11-1 and J usage is TRBJ2-1; TRBD2 is a possible D gene (6 bases). CDR3 length: 16 amino acids. CDR1 and CDR2 (germline): SGHAT, FQDESV (reference sequence). V shed 5 bases and J shed 6 bases, with 20 bases lying between them. As DNA, the CDR3 is TGTGCCAGCAGCCGGGACGGAGTTGGGGACTCCAATGAGCAGTTCTTC. Translated, it gives CASSRDGVGDSNEQFF. The full variable domain, in which reference TRBV11-1 and TRBJ2-1 provide the parts outside the CDR3, is EAEVAQSPRYKITEKSQAVAFWCDPISGHATLYWYRQILGQGPELLVQFQDESVVDDSQLPKDRFSAERLKGVDSTLKIQPAELGDSAMYLCASSRDGVGDSNEQFFGPGTRLTVL.

The table lists this clonotype with a few counts. V and J are TRBV29-1 and TRBJ2-5; no firm D call. V shed 7 bases and J shed 6 bases, with 9 bases lying between them. The CDR3 consists of 10 residues. CDR1 and CDR2 (germline): SQVTM, ANQGSEA. The CDR3 bases are TGCAGCGCTACGAGACAGACCCAGTACTTC. Its translation is CSATRQTQYF. Complete variable domain (other parts from reference TRBV29-1 and TRBJ2-5): SAVISQKPSRDICQRGTSLTIQCQVDSQVTMMFWYRQQPGQSLTLIATANQGSEATYESGFVIDKFPISRPNLTFSTLTVSNMSPEDSSIYLCSATRQTQYFGPGTRLLVL.

The chain has TRBV9 and TRBJ2-3; D unclear. The CDR3 totals 14 residues. The germline V and J ends were trimmed by 0 bases and 6 bases, with 11 bases remaining between them. Looked up from germline, CDR1 is SGDLS and CDR2 is YYNGEE. CDR3 in amino acids: CASSVEGFMDTQYF. CDR3 coding DNA: TGTGCCAGCAGCGTAGAAGGGTTTATGGATACGCAGTATTTT.

This clonotype was counted a few times. The chain couples TRBV20-1 to TRBJ2-5; D perhaps matches TRBD1 (6 bases). The tail of the sequence fits TRBJ2-7 better, so the J call may be wrong. CDR1 is DFQATT, CDR2 SNEGSKA, per germline (reference sequence). This CDR3 has 13 residues. The CDR3 region is CSASEDRKYEQYF. Here the CDR3 DNA reads TGCAGTGCTAGTGAGGACAGAAAATACGAGCAGTACTTC.

The V call is TRBV7-6, the J call TRBJ1-3, with 9 positions matching TRBD1. From germline, CDR1 is SGHVS and CDR2 FNYEAQ. Trimming at V came to 11 bases and at J to 4 bases, leaving 9 bases not matched to a gene. The length of the CDR3 is 14 residues. The CDR3 protein is CAAGGTGSGNTIYF. In DNA, the CDR3 is TGTGCCGCAGGCGGGACAGGGAGCGGAAACACCATATATTTT.

This clonotype was recorded only once. The chain uses TRBV2 and TRBJ2-5; 9 bases are a match to TRBD1. Judging by the DNA end, TRBJ2-7 fits better; the J call may be wrong. This CDR3 region has 13 residues. Germline CDR1 reads SNHLY; CDR2 reads FYNNEI. CDR3 nucleotides: TGTGCCAGACAGGGGGCGAATCCCTACGAGCAGTACTTC. Protein: CARQGANPYEQYF.

This clonotype was detected only a few times. This chain connects TRBV7-8 to TRBJ1-5, with a weak D call TRBD1 (5 bases). V was pared by 7 bases and J by 4 bases, with 17 bases between. CDR1 and CDR2 from the germline V gene are SGHVS and FQNEAQ. The CDR3 contains 15 residues. The CDR3 region has the DNA TGTGCCAGCACCAAAATGGGCAGGGTTAATCAGCCCCAGCATTTT. The encoded protein is CASTKMGRVNQPQHF.

This clonotype was observed a handful of times. This sequence joins TRBV19 and TRBJ2-7; D remains ambiguous. In germline, CDR1 is LNHDA, CDR2 SQIVND (reference sequence). CDR3 length equals 13 residues. Trimming stripped 2 bases from V and 3 bases from J, with 8 bases between. The CDR3 sequence is CASSIFFGYEQYF. CDR3 nucleotides: TGTGCCAGTAGTATATTCTTCGGCTACGAGCAGTACTTC.